The present T cell receptor beta chain was sequenced within a study of tumor-infiltrating lymphocytes in primary liver carcinoma (dated by TCRdb to 2017 to 2019). Study-level background: The five patients, three men and two women aged 30 to 69 years, had hepatocellular carcinoma (four) or combined HCC and intrahepatic cholangiocarcinoma (one). Tumors of the five patients were stage T1-T3 N0M0 with maximum diameters of roughly 4.2 to 11 cm. Each sample produced roughly 3.65 to 8 million productive TCRbeta reads, and read depth showed no significant difference between tissue types. For each liver tumor, the study sampled five regions along with adjacent normal tissue and blood, and applied TCRbeta repertoire sequencing, expression microarrays and whole-exome sequencing. A total of roughly 35 specimens from 5 patients went through TCRbeta repertoire sequencing, namely 25 tumor regions, 5 adjacent noncancerous liver tissues and 5 peripheral blood samples. The roughly 25 tumor region samples were profiled with Agilent mRNA microarrays so that TCRbeta repertoire diversity could be related to the local molecular phenotype. High reproducibility was observed for the technical replicate repertoires, with mean shared-clone rates roughly 0.92 and correlation coefficients above 0.95.

Points on this clonotype: The target of this receptor is not known. The CDR3 end shows no conserved phenylalanine or tryptophan, and so a read error is likely.

The full study reports these points: Only 4 or 5 patients were included in the study, and the authors note that the findings should be validated in a larger study. Pairs of tumor regions showed greater repertoire overlap (mean about 36%) than tumor-adjacent pairs (17%) or tumor-blood pairs (roughly 14%), which is consistent with antigen-driven expansion. Compared with blood, tumors had a significantly larger share of the repertoire taken up by the top 250 clones (p = 0.039). Only about 7-25% of top clones were found in all five regions of a tumor, suggesting spatial heterogeneity of tumor-infiltrating T cells. Comparison of CD4+ and CD8+ T cell repertoires was precluded by the use of bulk unsorted samples. Only the TCR beta chain was sequenced, so true repertoire diversity is likely underestimated because unpaired alpha chains were not captured.

The CDR3 sequence runs 13 residues, both termini included. Of the read, only the CDR3 DNA is kept; its 39 bases are in frame from base 1. V is clipped by 6 bases and J by 7 bases, and the sequence between their germline boundaries is 15 bases long. Without any cell sorting, total RNA and DNA were extracted together from about 20-30 mg of bulk tissue using the AllPrep DNA/RNA mini kit. Between late 2015 and early 2016, several patients in China with histopathologically diagnosed primary liver carcinoma had their tumors surgically resected. At the time of sampling, the patients were treatment-naive and had chronic HBV infection. Each tumor was sampled at five spatially separated regions: the superior, inferior, left-lateral and right-lateral poles and the tumor centre. According to histology, viable tumor cells made up more than 90% of every tumor sample. Pieces of fresh tumor and adjacent tissue were cut in half, with one half kept in RNAlater at -80 degrees C and the other half sent for histology.

A constant-region primer and ProtoScript II reverse transcriptase were used to reverse-transcribe TCRbeta-specific cDNA from roughly 480 ng total RNA. TCRbeta libraries were built with three nested multiplex PCR rounds, a slightly modified ARM-PCR procedure. The first two PCR rounds used multiplex TRBV1-TRBV30 forward primers with a Cbeta reverse primer, each for about 9 cycles. Sample barcodes and Illumina adapters were added in a final 25-cycle PCR using Deep VentR polymerase. Before sequencing, amplicons between 200 and 500 bp were purified from gel using a QIAquick gel extraction kit. An Illumina HiSeq 2500 was used to sequence the TCRbeta amplicons with 250-bp paired-end reads. From the authors' description of their analysis: To recover full CDR3 sequences, reads were quality-trimmed using Trimmomatic v0.33 and paired reads were then merged using FLASH v1.2.11. V, D and J germline segments were assigned to the rearranged TCRbeta sequences by MiGEC v1.2.1b. Clonotype statistics, along with Shannon-Wiener diversity indices, were calculated using VDJtools v1.0.0. Except for diversity analysis, only each sample's 250 most abundant clonotypes were used in subsequent analyses to reduce sampling bias. TCRdb's own reprocessing of the public reads used fastp at Q25 and MiXCR and kept productive beta chains. Every CDR3 protein is listed once, alongside the most common genes and DNA of its rows. The V and J calls come from TCRdb's annotation, not from the publication. This sample is represented by approximately 73,000 distinct CDR3 sequences; roughly three quarters of them were singletons. About a quarter of the sample is taken by the ten largest.

The sequence was collected from a man aged 40-55 years with primary liver carcinoma and hepatitis B virus infection. The V and J segments used are TRBV12-3 or TRBV12-4 and TRBJ1-1; TRBD1 is perhaps the D gene, given 5 matching bases. The sample was liver tumor tissue from sampling region 4. The cell subset or site tag for this specimen amounts to: tumor region T4, right-lateral pole. The CDR3 region has the sequence CASSMGTSYEAFL. At the DNA level, the sequence is TGTGCCAGCAGCATGGGGACGTCTTATGAAGCTTTCCTT.